The clone carrying this T cell receptor beta chain was detected a few times. Its antigen is not known. These data belong to a study of type 1 regulatory T cells. Whole-study context: T-allo10 is an in vitro-generated, Tr1-enriched CD4 T cell product specific for alloantigen.

One entry per CDR3 protein, called by TCRdb with MiXCR from the reads. The sample contains approximately 25,000 distinct CDR3 sequences, 40% to 55% of which appear only once. The specimen was cultured T cells, either the whole culture or a sorted T cell fraction (not recorded which). This TCR came from a human donor in good health.

This chain's CDR3 is CASSLYQGTEAFF. The CDR3 region has the DNA TGTGCCAGCAGCCTATACCAGGGGACTGAAGCTTTCTTT. The chain combines TRBV6-6 with TRBJ1-1; D may be TRBD1 (6 bases). V lost 6 bases and J 5 bases, leaving 13 bases between the germline ends. CDR1 is MNHNY, CDR2 SVGAGI, per germline (reference sequence). CDR3 size: 13 residues.